This T cell receptor (beta chain) derives from a study of blood T cell repertoires in COVID-19. Study summary: Sites in the United States, Italy and Spain provided acute and convalescent COVID-19 samples.

The junction had 11 bases not matched to a gene; V was cut back by 7 bases and J by 4 bases. Germline V gene lookup returns CDR1 SEHNR and CDR2 FQNEAQ (reference sequence). The CDR3 runs 15 residues. This clone occurred once. In the original workflow: By means of reference gene primer amplification, nucleated cell counts were estimated. This table comes from immunoSEQ multiplex PCR, and its TCRdb copy is limited to in-frame clones, with some not included. For V, J and clone size, that table is used; D and trimming come from the DNA. The sample carries 200,000 to 300,000 clones, about four fifths recorded once.

The chain joins TRBV7-9 to TRBJ1-1; 8 nucleotides agree with TRBD1. Specimen: peripheral blood. This TCR was sampled from an elderly man with acute or convalescent COVID-19. For the CDR3, the DNA is TGTGCCAGCACCTTGGGGGGACAGGCAATCACTGAAGCTTTCTTT. Translation gives CASTLGGQAITEAFF.